The rows below give T cell receptor beta chains drawn from one sample of a study of T cell changes during pregnancy in multiple sclerosis. Profiling relied on immunoSEQ multiplex PCR, and the TCRdb table lists in-frame clones only, not all of them. The top ten clones hold approximately 0.61% of a sample with tens of thousands of clones, roughly 91% of them seen once. The sample here was CD4+ T cells from peripheral blood mononuclear cells, taken in the third trimester of pregnancy. Receptor source: a female donor with multiple sclerosis, enrolled in a pregnancy study. CDR3s include the opening cysteine and the closing phenylalanine or tryptophan. The order of the fields is D gene, CDR3 length, clone size, J gene, V gene, CDR3 protein, CDR3 DNA. A D gene is named only where the DNA matches it firmly. Size tells how often a clone was seen (once, few, many) or the class of an expanded clone, and some rows leave it out.

d_call: NA; cdr3_length: 17; clone_size: NA; j_call: TRBJ2-2; v_call: TRBV9; cdr3_aa: CASSVASSALNTGELFF; cdr3_nt: TGTGCCAGCAGCGTAGCGTCTAGCGCCCTGAACACCGGGGAGCTGTTTTTT
d_call: TRBD2; cdr3_length: 16; clone_size: NA; j_call: TRBJ2-1; v_call: TRBV5-1; cdr3_aa: CASSSTGTSGYNEQFF; cdr3_nt: TGCGCCAGCAGCTCAACCGGGACTAGCGGTTACAATGAGCAGTTCTTC
d_call: NA; cdr3_length: 14; clone_size: NA; j_call: TRBJ2-7; v_call: TRBV28; cdr3_aa: CASSWGDASYEQYF; cdr3_nt: TGTGCCAGCAGCTGGGGGGACGCCTCCTACGAGCAGTACTTC
d_call: TRBD1; cdr3_length: 16; clone_size: NA; j_call: TRBJ2-3; v_call: TRBV9; cdr3_aa: CASSATGTASTDTQYF; cdr3_nt: TGTGCCAGCAGCGCCACCGGGACAGCTAGCACAGATACGCAGTATTTT
d_call: NA; cdr3_length: 15; clone_size: NA; j_call: TRBJ2-5; v_call: TRBV6-1; cdr3_aa: CASSPSRRNKETQYF; cdr3_nt: TGTGCCAGCAGCCCATCCCGGAGGAACAAAGAGACCCAGTACTTC
d_call: NA; cdr3_length: 17; clone_size: few; j_call: TRBJ2-7; v_call: TRBV4-2; cdr3_aa: CASSQDNSLDSRYEQYF; cdr3_nt: TGTGCCAGCAGCCAAGATAATTCCCTAGATTCGCGCTACGAGCAGTACTTC
d_call: NA; cdr3_length: 11; clone_size: NA; j_call: TRBJ2-7; v_call: TRBV7-9; cdr3_aa: CASSSSPEQYF; cdr3_nt: TGTGCCAGCAGCTCGTCTCCTGAGCAGTACTTC
d_call: NA; cdr3_length: 16; clone_size: NA; j_call: TRBJ2-1; v_call: TRBV4-2; cdr3_aa: CASSLPGTSYYNEQFF; cdr3_nt: TGTGCCAGCAGCCTTCCCGGGACTTCGTACTACAATGAGCAGTTCTTC
d_call: TRBD1; cdr3_length: 17; clone_size: NA; j_call: TRBJ2-1; v_call: TRBV14; cdr3_aa: CASSQVRTGRSYNEQFF; cdr3_nt: TGTGCCAGCAGCCAAGTCAGGACAGGGCGAAGCTACAATGAGCAGTTCTTC
d_call: NA; cdr3_length: 14; clone_size: NA; j_call: TRBJ2-6; v_call: TRBV7-2; cdr3_aa: CASSLGAGANVLTF; cdr3_nt: TGTGCCAGCAGCTTAGGCGCTGGGGCCAACGTCCTGACTTTC
d_call: TRBD2; cdr3_length: 16; clone_size: NA; j_call: TRBJ2-2; v_call: TRBV5-1; cdr3_aa: CASSLGAGVDTGELFF; cdr3_nt: TGCGCCAGCAGCTTGGGAGCGGGAGTGGACACCGGGGAGCTGTTTTTT
d_call: NA; cdr3_length: 14; clone_size: NA; j_call: TRBJ2-2; v_call: TRBV28; cdr3_aa: CASISSVGTGELFF; cdr3_nt: TGTGCCAGCATATCCTCCGTCGGCACCGGGGAGCTGTTTTTT
d_call: TRBD1; cdr3_length: 13; clone_size: NA; j_call: TRBJ1-2; v_call: TRBV30; cdr3_aa: CAWSTTGAVGYTF; cdr3_nt: TGTGCCTGGAGTACGACAGGGGCAGTAGGCTACACCTTC
d_call: TRBD1; cdr3_length: 19; clone_size: NA; j_call: TRBJ1-1; v_call: TRBV4-1; cdr3_aa: CASSQHFGDRADSNTEAFF; cdr3_nt: TGCGCCAGCAGCCAACATTTTGGGGACAGGGCCGACTCGAACACTGAAGCTTTCTTT
d_call: NA; cdr3_length: 16; clone_size: NA; j_call: TRBJ1-6; v_call: TRBV7-9; cdr3_aa: CASSGGRAALGSPLHF; cdr3_nt: TGTGCCAGCAGCGGAGGACGTGCGGCCCTGGGTTCACCCCTCCACTTT
d_call: TRBD1; cdr3_length: 16; clone_size: NA; j_call: TRBJ1-3; v_call: TRBV30; cdr3_aa: CAWSGTGGISGNTIYF; cdr3_nt: TGTGCCTGGAGCGGGACAGGGGGAATCTCTGGAAACACCATATATTTT
d_call: NA; cdr3_length: 13; clone_size: once; j_call: TRBJ1-1; v_call: TRBV6-5; cdr3_aa: CASSSPGITEAFF; cdr3_nt: TGTGCCAGCAGTTCCCCAGGGATCACTGAAGCTTTCTTT
d_call: TRBD1; cdr3_length: 15; clone_size: NA; j_call: TRBJ1-1; v_call: TRBV5-1; cdr3_aa: CASSLLQGVNTEAFF; cdr3_nt: TGCGCCAGCAGCTTACTCCAGGGGGTGAACACTGAAGCTTTCTTT
d_call: NA; cdr3_length: 15; clone_size: NA; j_call: TRBJ2-1; v_call: TRBV9; cdr3_aa: CASSVATTANSEQFF; cdr3_nt: TGTGCCAGCAGCGTAGCTACGACAGCTAATTCGGAGCAGTTCTTC
d_call: NA; cdr3_length: 15; clone_size: NA; j_call: TRBJ2-6; v_call: TRBV11-2; cdr3_aa: CASSFSPSGANVLTF; cdr3_nt: TGTGCCAGCAGCTTTAGTCCATCTGGGGCCAACGTCCTGACTTTC
d_call: NA; cdr3_length: 13; clone_size: NA; j_call: TRBJ1-1; v_call: TRBV2; cdr3_aa: CASSDVLTAGVFF; cdr3_nt: TGTGCCAGCAGTGATGTGTTAACGGCCGGGGTTTTCTTT
d_call: NA; cdr3_length: 15; clone_size: NA; j_call: TRBJ1-1; v_call: TRBV19; cdr3_aa: CASSTPYEARTEAFF; cdr3_nt: TGTGCCAGTAGTACCCCGTACGAGGCTCGTACTGAAGCTTTCTTT